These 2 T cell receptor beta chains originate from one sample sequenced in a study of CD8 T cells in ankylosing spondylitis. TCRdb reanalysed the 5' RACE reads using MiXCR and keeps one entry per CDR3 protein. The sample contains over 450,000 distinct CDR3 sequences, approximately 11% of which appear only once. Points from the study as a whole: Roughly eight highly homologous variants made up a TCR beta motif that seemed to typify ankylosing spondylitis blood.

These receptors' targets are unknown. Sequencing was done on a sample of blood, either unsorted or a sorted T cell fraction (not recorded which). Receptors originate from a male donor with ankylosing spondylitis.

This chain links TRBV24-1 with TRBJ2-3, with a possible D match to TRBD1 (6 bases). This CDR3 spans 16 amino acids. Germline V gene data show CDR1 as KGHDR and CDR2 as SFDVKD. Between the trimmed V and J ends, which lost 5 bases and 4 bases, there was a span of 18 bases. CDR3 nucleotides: TGTGCCACCAGTGTCCTTGGACAGAACCACCCAGATACGCAGTATTTT. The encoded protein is CATSVLGQNHPDTQYF.

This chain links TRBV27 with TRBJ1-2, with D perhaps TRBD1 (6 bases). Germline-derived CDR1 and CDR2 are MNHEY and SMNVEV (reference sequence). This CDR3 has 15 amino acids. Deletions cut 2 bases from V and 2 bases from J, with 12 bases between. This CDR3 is CASSLPPRGNYGYTF. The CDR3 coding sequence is TGTGCCAGCAGTTTACCCCCTAGGGGGAACTATGGCTACACCTTC.